Each of the 18 T cell receptor beta chains below was sequenced from the same sample in a study of regulatory T cells in long-lasting Graves disease. Building the TCR beta libraries relied on iRepertoire HTBI primers, and CDR3 regions underwent Arm-PCR. Each CDR3 protein gets one entry after TCRdb re-called the multiplex PCR reads with MiXCR. The profile covers about 370,000 distinct CDR3 sequences, with roughly a sixth appearing a single time and approximately 21% taken by the ten largest. As to time point: newly diagnosed GD, antithyroid drugs for less than 3 months. After RNA was extracted from PBMCs, the TCR library was made from it. Sample: peripheral blood mononuclear cells (PBMCs), taken at new diagnosis, from a patient treated with antithyroid drugs. These receptors were collected from a female donor with Graves disease.

This clonotype was observed many times. The chain employs TRBV19 and TRBJ1-6; D ambiguous. This CDR3 is 14 amino acids long. The V end lost 1 base, the J end lost 7 bases, and 8 bases lay between the germline ends. Germline V gene lookup returns CDR1 LNHDA and CDR2 SQIVND (reference sequence). The CDR3 DNA follows: TGTGCCAGTAGTATAGGCCCTGAAAATTCACCCCTCCACTTT. Translating gives CASSIGPENSPLHF.

This clonotype was recorded at least ten times. V gene TRBV11-2 combines with J gene TRBJ2-5, with TRBD2 as a possible D gene (6 bases). The CDR3 length is 14 residues. Trimming took off 1 base at V and 3 bases at J, with 9 bases between the two ends. Germline V gene data show CDR1 as SGHAT and CDR2 as FQNNGV. CDR3 sequence: CASSLGLAEETQYF. CDR3 bases: TGTGCCAGCAGCTTAGGTTTAGCGGAAGAGACCCAGTACTTC.

This chain connects TRBV11-3 to TRBJ1-2; D call uncertain. V was cut by 2 bases and J by 0 bases, with 10 bases left in between. The length of the CDR3 is 15 residues. CDR1 is SGHNT and CDR2 is YENEEA in the germline V gene. CDR3 nucleotide sequence: TGTGCCAGCAGCTTAACCCTTTCAGCTAACTATGGCTACACCTTC. This gives the protein CASSLTLSANYGYTF. The variable domain in full, with the rest retrieved from reference TRBV11-3 and TRBJ1-2, is EAGVVQSPRYKIIEKKQPVAFWCNPISGHNTLYWYLQNLGQGPELLIRYENEEAVDDSQLPKDRFSAERLKGVDSTLKIQPAELGDSAVYLCASSLTLSANYGYTFGSGTRLTVV.

This rearrangement joins TRBV12-3 or TRBV12-4 to TRBJ2-2; D is unresolved. The CDR3 is made up of 15 amino acids. V lost 3 bases and J 1 base, leaving 9 bases between the germline ends. The chain's CDR3 is CASSFSTGNTGELFF. The CDR3 coding sequence is TGTGCCAGCAGTTTTTCTACGGGGAACACCGGGGAGCTGTTTTTT.

The gene calls are TRBV20-1 and TRBJ2-3, with D possibly matching TRBD2 (6 bases). CDR3 size: 16 residues. V shed 5 bases and J shed 1 base, with 19 bases lying between them. Germline V lookup: CDR1 DFQATT, CDR2 SNEGSKA (reference sequence). CDR3 sequence reads: CSAEPLGGDRTDTQYF. The CDR3 DNA sequence: TGCAGTGCTGAGCCCCTGGGCGGGGACCGCACAGATACGCAGTATTTT.

The CDR3 region is CASSMKEGISYGYTF. The CDR3 nucleotides read TGTGCCAGTAGTATGAAAGAAGGGATTAGCTATGGCTACACCTTC. The chain combines TRBV19 with TRBJ1-2; D gene ambiguous. The germline V gene has CDR1 LNHDA and CDR2 SQIVND (reference sequence). V gave up 3 bases and J gave up 4 bases, with 15 bases separating them. This CDR3 is built from 15 residues.

This clonotype was seen at least ten times. The genes are TRBV28 and TRBJ2-3, with TRBD1 matching over 7 bases. The ends lost 4 bases at V and 1 base at J; junction bases unmatched: 5. The CDR3 runs to 15 residues. Germline V gene sequence: CDR1 MDHEN, CDR2 SYDVKM. This CDR3 reads CASSSHRGGTDTQYF. As DNA, the CDR3 is TGTGCCAGCAGTTCCCACAGGGGCGGCACAGATACGCAGTATTTT.

This chain joins TRBV29-1 and TRBJ2-2; D may be TRBD2 (6 bases). Germline assignment: CDR1 SQVTM and CDR2 ANQGSEA. This CDR3 comprises 11 residues. Trimming left V 6 bases short and J 9 bases short, with 11 bases between. The DNA of the CDR3 is TGCAGCGTGGGGACTGGACGGGAGCTGTTTTTT. This encodes CSVGTGRELFF.

The table lists this clonotype with many counts. The rearrangement links TRBV20-1 to TRBJ1-3, with 7 bases identical to TRBD1. In germline, CDR1 is DFQATT, CDR2 SNEGSKA (reference sequence). The CDR3 sequence is 16 residues long. V lost 1 base, J lost 4 bases, and 10 bases stayed unmatched. CDR3 sequence reads: CSARVRQGAWGNTIYF. The CDR3 nucleotides read TGCAGTGCTAGAGTACGACAGGGCGCGTGGGGAAACACCATATATTTT.

This clonotype showed up many times. The J gene is TRBJ1-2, the V gene TRBV29-1; a weak D match, TRBD1 (5 bases). Trimming took 0 bases from V and 4 from J, leaving 18 bases between them. CDR1 is SQVTM, CDR2 ANQGSEA, per germline. The CDR3 spans 16 residues. The DNA for the CDR3 is TGCAGCGTTGAAGATTCGAGCCTCAGGGCGCGCTATGGCTACACCTTC. Amino acids: CSVEDSSLRARYGYTF. The whole variable domain, remainder taken from reference TRBV29-1 and TRBJ1-2, is SAVISQKPSRDICQRGTSLTIQCQVDSQVTMMFWYRQQPGQSLTLIATANQGSEATYESGFVIDKFPISRPNLTFSTLTVSNMSPEDSSIYLCSVEDSSLRARYGYTFGSGTRLTVV.

This clonotype was observed at least ten times. The chain links TRBV29-1 to TRBJ1-2; D remains unclear. Germline CDR1 SQVTM, CDR2 ANQGSEA. The CDR3 is made up of 14 amino acids. V lost 4 bases, J lost 3 bases, and 15 bases lay in between. CDR3 amino acids: CSVAEGSDDYGYTF. CDR3 in DNA: TGCAGCGTTGCGGAGGGATCGGATGACTATGGCTACACCTTC.

This clonotype was counted ten times or more. V gene TRBV28 combines with J gene TRBJ2-3; D gene ambiguous. From germline, CDR1 is MDHEN and CDR2 SYDVKM. Trimming pared 5 bases from V and 6 bases from J, leaving 6 bases between. This CDR3 contains 11 residues. The CDR3 is CASSAGDTQYF. In nucleotides, the CDR3 is TGTGCCAGCAGTGCTGGGGATACGCAGTATTTT.

This clonotype has ten or more counts. An end of the junction differs from the germline gene, which may be a read error. For the CDR3, the DNA is TGTGCCAGCAGATTAGGCCCTACGGGGGGGAGGACCCAGTACTTC. Its translation is CASRLGPTGGRTQYF. The gene calls are TRBV11-2 and TRBJ2-5; 8 nucleotides match TRBD2. The CDR3 runs 15 residues. Germline V gene data show CDR1 as SGHAT and CDR2 as FQNNGV.

This clonotype was observed many times. The chain recombines TRBV6-1 with TRBJ2-7, with D possibly matching TRBD1 (6 bases). Trimming left V 6 bases short and J 3 bases short, with 21 bases between. This CDR3 region has 16 residues. The V gene's germline CDR1 is MNHNS and CDR2 SASEGT. DNA of the CDR3: TGTGCCAGCAGCTTATCCGGGACACAGGTCCACTACGAGCAGTACTTC. It codes for CASSLSGTQVHYEQYF.

This clonotype was seen more than once but under ten times. This chain joins TRBV5-1 and TRBJ1-4; tentative D call: TRBD1 (6 bases). The ends were cut back, 0 bases at V and 7 bases at J, with 13 bases in the middle. The CDR3 runs to 15 residues. Germline values: CDR1 SGHRS, CDR2 YFSETQ. CDR3 protein: CASSLDRAQSEKLFF. The CDR3 nucleotides are TGCGCCAGCAGCTTGGACAGGGCGCAGAGTGAAAAACTGTTTTTT.

This clonotype was observed at least ten times. The chain combines TRBV4-3 with TRBJ1-2; TRBD1 matches 7 bases. Trimming removed 0 bases from V and 4 bases from J; junction bases left unmatched: 5. Per the germline V gene, CDR1 is LGHNA and CDR2 is YSLEER. The CDR3 length is 15 residues. In DNA form, the CDR3 reads TGCGCCAGCAGCCAAGATAGGAGGGACAGCTATGGCTACACCTTC. Residues: CASSQDRRDSYGYTF.

This clonotype was recorded many times. The CDR3 sequence: CASSFGTSGGAAGTDTQYF. CDR3 bases: TGCGCCAGCAGCTTCGGGACTAGCGGGGGGGCTGCTGGCACAGATACGCAGTATTTT. The rearrangement joins TRBV5-1 to TRBJ2-3, with TRBD2 matching 16 bases. The CDR3 covers 19 residues. CDR1 is SGHRS, CDR2 YFSETQ, per germline. V lost 2 bases and J lost 1; bases outside the gene matches: 7.

The V and J genes are TRBV28 and TRBJ2-5, with 12 positions matching TRBD2. Germline loops: CDR1 MDHEN, CDR2 SYDVKM. CDR3 length: 16 amino acids. J gave up 2 bases and V 4 bases, and 5 bases lay outside the gene matches. The CDR3: CASSSLAGGEQETQYF. The DNA of the CDR3 is TGTGCCAGCAGTTCGCTAGCGGGGGGGGAACAAGAGACCCAGTACTTC.